This T cell receptor beta chain stems from a study of tumor and adjacent non-tumor tissue in lung cancer. Broader study findings: In normal lung, the top 100 clones were significantly more dominant than in tumor. Significantly higher TCR diversity was found in tumor than normal lung.

Germline V gene lookup returns CDR1 MDHEN and CDR2 SYDVKM. The V end was cut by 3 bases, the J end by 2 bases, with 16 bases between. This CDR3 is built from 16 residues. On this clonotype itself: The antigen is undetermined. It may be a read error: a sequence one base away is much more abundant.

The library came from three nested PCR rounds adapted from ARM-PCR protocols. Using its own MiXCR run on the multiplex PCR reads, TCRdb lists one record per CDR3 protein. This sample has more than 75,000 distinct CDR3 sequences, with roughly 75% found just once. RNA was extracted from bulk tissue without any cell sorting. This clonotype originated in a woman aged 70-85 years with non-small cell lung cancer. This sequence joins TRBV28 and TRBJ2-5, with a weak D call TRBD1 (6 bases). Sequencing input: lung tumor tissue. In DNA form, the CDR3 reads TGTGCCAGCAGTTTCCCGCGGAGAGGGGGACAAGAGACCCAGTACTTC. Amino acid sequence: CASSFPRRGGQETQYF.